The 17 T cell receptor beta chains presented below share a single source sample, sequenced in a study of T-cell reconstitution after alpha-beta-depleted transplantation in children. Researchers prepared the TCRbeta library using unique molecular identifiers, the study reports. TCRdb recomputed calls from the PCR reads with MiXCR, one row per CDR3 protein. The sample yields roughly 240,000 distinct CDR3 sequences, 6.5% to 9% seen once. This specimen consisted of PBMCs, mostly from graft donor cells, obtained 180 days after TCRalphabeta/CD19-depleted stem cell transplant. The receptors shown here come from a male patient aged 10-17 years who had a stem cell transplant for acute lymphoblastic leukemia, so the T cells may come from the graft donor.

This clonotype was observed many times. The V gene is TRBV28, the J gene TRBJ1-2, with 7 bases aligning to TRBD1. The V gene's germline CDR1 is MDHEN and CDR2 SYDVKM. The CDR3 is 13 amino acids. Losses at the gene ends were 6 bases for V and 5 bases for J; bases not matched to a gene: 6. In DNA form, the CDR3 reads TGTGCCAGCAGCACGGGACAGTTATATGGCTACACCTTC. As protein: CASSTGQLYGYTF.

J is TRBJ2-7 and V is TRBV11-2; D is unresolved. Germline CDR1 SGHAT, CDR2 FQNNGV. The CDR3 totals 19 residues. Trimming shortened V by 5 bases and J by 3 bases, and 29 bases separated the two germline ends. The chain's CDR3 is CASSLKRPAPLLPLYEQYF. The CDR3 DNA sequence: TGTGCCAGCAGCCTCAAGCGACCGGCTCCTCTTCTCCCGCTCTACGAGCAGTACTTC.

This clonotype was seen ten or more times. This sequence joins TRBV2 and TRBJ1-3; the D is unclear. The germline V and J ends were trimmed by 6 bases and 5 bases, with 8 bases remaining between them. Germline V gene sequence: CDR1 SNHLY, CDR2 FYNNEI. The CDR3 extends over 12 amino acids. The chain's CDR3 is CASSPQRNTIYF. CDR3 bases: TGTGCCAGCAGCCCCCAAAGAAACACCATATATTTT.

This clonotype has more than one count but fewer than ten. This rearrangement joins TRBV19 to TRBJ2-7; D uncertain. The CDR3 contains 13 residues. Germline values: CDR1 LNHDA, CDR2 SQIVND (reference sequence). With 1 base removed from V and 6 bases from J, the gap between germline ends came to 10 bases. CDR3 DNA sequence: TGTGCCAGTAGTATAGTCAAAGGTTCCGAGCAGTACTTC. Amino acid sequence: CASSIVKGSEQYF.

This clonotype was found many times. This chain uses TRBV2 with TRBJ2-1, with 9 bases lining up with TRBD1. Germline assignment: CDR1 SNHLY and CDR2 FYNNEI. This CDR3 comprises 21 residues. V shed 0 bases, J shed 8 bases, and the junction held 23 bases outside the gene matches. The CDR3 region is CASSEAISGTGSYAGKDEQFF. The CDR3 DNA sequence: TGTGCCAGCAGTGAAGCGATATCGGGGACAGGGAGTTATGCGGGAAAAGATGAGCAGTTCTTC.

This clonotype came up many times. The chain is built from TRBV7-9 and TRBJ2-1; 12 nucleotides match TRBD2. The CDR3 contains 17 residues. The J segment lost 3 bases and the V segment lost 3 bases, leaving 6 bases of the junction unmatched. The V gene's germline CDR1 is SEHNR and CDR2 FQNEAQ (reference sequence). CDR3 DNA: TGTGCCAGCAGCTTTTCCGGACTAGCGGGGATCTACAATGAGCAGTTCTTC. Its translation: CASSFSGLAGIYNEQFF.

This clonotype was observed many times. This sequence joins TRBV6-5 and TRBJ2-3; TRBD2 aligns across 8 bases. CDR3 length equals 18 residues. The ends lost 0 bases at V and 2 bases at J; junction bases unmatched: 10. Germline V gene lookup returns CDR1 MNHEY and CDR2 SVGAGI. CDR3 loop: CASSYSPSTSVYTDTQYF. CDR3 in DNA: TGTGCCAGCAGTTACTCCCCCTCGACTAGCGTTTACACAGATACGCAGTATTTT.

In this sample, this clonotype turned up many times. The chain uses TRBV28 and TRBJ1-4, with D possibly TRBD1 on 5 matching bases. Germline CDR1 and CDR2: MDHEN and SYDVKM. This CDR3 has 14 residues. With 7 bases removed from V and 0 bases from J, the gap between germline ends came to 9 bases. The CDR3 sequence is CASNRGTTNEKLFF. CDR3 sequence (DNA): TGTGCCAGCAACCGGGGCACAACTAATGAAAAACTGTTTTTT.

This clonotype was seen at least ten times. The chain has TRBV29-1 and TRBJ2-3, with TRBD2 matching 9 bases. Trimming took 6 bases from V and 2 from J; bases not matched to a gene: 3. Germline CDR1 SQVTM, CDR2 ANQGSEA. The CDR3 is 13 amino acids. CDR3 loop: CSVSGRHTDTQYF. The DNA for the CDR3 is TGCAGCGTAAGCGGGAGGCACACAGATACGCAGTATTTT.

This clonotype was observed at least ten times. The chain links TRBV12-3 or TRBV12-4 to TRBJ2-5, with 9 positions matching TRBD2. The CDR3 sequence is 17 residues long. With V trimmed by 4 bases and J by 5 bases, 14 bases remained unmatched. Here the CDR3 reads CASSWGAGGPLRETQYF. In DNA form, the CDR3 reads TGTGCCAGCAGTTGGGGGGCGGGGGGGCCGCTGAGGGAGACCCAGTACTTC.

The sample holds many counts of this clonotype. In DNA form, the CDR3 reads TGCGCCAGCAGCTTAGAACTAGCGGCCGCGAACACCGGGGAGCTGTTTTTT. Amino acids: CASSLELAAANTGELFF. The rearrangement links TRBV5-1 to TRBJ2-2; 8 positions agree with TRBD2. Per germline, CDR1 SGHRS and CDR2 YFSETQ. With 2 bases clipped from V and 0 bases from J, the junction kept 6 bases outside the gene matches. CDR3 length: 17 amino acids. Variable domain in full (rest from reference TRBV5-1 and TRBJ2-2): KAGVTQTPRYLIKTRGQQVTLSCSPISGHRSVSWYQQTPGQGLQFLFEYFSETQRNKGNFPGRFSGRQFSNSRSEMNVSTLELGDSALYLCASSLELAAANTGELFFGEGSRLTVL.

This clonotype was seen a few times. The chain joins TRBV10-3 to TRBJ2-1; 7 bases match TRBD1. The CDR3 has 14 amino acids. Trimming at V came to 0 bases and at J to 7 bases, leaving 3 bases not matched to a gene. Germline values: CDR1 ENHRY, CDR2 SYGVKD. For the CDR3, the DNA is TGTGCCATCAGTGAGTCGACAGGGTGGAATGAGCAGTTCTTC. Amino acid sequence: CAISESTGWNEQFF.

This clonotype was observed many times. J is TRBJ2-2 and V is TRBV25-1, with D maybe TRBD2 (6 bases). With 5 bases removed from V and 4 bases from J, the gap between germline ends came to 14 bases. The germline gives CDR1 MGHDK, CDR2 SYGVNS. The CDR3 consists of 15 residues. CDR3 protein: CASSPPGGITGELFF. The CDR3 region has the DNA TGTGCCAGCAGTCCCCCCGGGGGAATCACCGGGGAGCTGTTTTTT.

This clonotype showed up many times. The CDR3 DNA follows: TGTGCCAGCAGCCCGGACAGGGATCACTACTATGGCTACACCTTC. It yields the protein CASSPDRDHYYGYTF. This sequence joins TRBV6-1 and TRBJ1-2; 8 bases align to TRBD1. Trimming took 6 bases from V and 3 from J; bases not matched to a gene: 9. This CDR3 region has 15 residues. CDR1 is MNHNS and CDR2 is SASEGT in the germline V gene.

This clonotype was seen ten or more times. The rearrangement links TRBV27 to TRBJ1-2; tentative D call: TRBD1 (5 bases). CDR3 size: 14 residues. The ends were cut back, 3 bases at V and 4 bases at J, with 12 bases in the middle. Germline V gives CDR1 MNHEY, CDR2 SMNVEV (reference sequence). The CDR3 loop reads CASSLGGVSYGYTF. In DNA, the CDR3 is TGTGCCAGCAGTTTGGGGGGTGTTAGCTATGGCTACACCTTC.

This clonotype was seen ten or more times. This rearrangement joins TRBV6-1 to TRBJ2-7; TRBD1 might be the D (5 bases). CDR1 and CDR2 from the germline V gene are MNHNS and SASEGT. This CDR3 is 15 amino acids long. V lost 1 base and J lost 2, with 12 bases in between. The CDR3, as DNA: TGTGCCAGCAGTGAAGTAAGGGGCAGGACCTACGAGCAGTACTTC. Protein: CASSEVRGRTYEQYF.

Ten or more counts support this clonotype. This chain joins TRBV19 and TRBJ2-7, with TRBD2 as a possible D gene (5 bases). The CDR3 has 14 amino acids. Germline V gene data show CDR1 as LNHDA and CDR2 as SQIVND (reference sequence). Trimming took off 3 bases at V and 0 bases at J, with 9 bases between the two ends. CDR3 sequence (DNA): TGTGCCAGTAGTATTTTCCGGGACTCCTACGAGCAGTACTTC. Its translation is CASSIFRDSYEQYF.